The source of this T cell receptor beta chain is a study of chemoradiotherapy in HPV16-positive cancers (dated by TCRdb to between 2020 and 2023). The study in broad terms: Using functional T-cell assays on cells from a couple of HPV16-positive patients, the researchers defined candidate HPV-specific T-cell clones and common TCR motifs. The study asked whether T-cell immunity to the HPV oncoproteins E6 and E7 changes during chemoradiotherapy and whether this immunity affects survival. The candidate HPV-specific TCRs and motifs were then tracked in TCR repertoires from roughly 86 patients with HPV-related cancers. Beyond this particular receptor, the publication reports: Expansion of candidate HPV-specific clones and E7-related TCR motifs was observed in the tumor microenvironment during treatment, whereas no such expansion was observed for non-HPV-specific T cells. Only two HPV16-positive patients were used to derive the functional definition of HPV-specific T cells, and the survival association was reported for HPV16-positive patients. Among HPV16-positive patients, expansion of HPV-responsive T cells during chemoradiotherapy was associated with better recurrence-free survival.

Compared with germline, V lacks 5 bases and J lacks 4 bases; bases without a gene match: 7. From the germline V gene, CDR1 is ENHRY and CDR2 is SYGVKD. From its cysteine to its phenylalanine, the CDR3 spans 14 amino acids. The retained sequence is limited to the CDR3, 42 bases, with the frame set at the first base. The library was generated by the immunoSEQ multiplex PCR assay. TCRdb obtained this table from immuneACCESS and retained in-frame rearrangements with V and J assigned. These tables miss some clones; where compared with another copy, unresolved V genes account for less than half of the shortfall, and the remainder is unexplained. This sample lists fewer than 40,000 clones; roughly three quarters were detected once. The ten largest make up 5.2% of the sample. This clone was recorded a few times. The clone's antigen remains unknown. Nothing much larger sits one base from this clone, and base qualities are not available.

Repertoires were sampled repeatedly over the course of chemoradiotherapy, so clonal expansion could be followed in the tumor microenvironment. Sequenced material: blood, taken from a patient who underwent chemoradiotherapy. The origin of this receptor is a human donor with HPV-associated anogenital cancer. The V gene is TRBV10-3 and the J gene is TRBJ1-2; TRBD1 agrees with 7 junctional bases. The DNA sequence is TGTGCCATCAGTTCGACAGGGCCGGGCTATGGCTACACCTTC. The encoded protein is CAISSTGPGYGYTF.